This T cell receptor (beta chain) was observed in a study of Ad26.COV2.S vaccination and SARS-CoV-2 variants. The overall study: Once or twice, 56 days apart, Ad26.COV2.S was delivered intramuscularly.

Indicated treatment: roughly 18 received Ad26.COV2.S at low or high dose, single or two shots; about 5 received placebo; per-sample allocation not given. Samples came from day 63 after the first vaccine or placebo injection. An adult aged 18-55 years in Boston served as the donor. The CDR3 runs to 15 residues. Looked up from germline, CDR1 is MNHEY and CDR2 is SVGAGI. The trim removed 6 bases at V and 2 bases at J, leaving 6 bases unmatched. Assay used: immunoSEQ multiplex PCR; TCRdb lists only in-frame clones, some missing. The repertoire includes 350,000 to 450,000 clones, about 80% of them detected once, and 7.4% sits in the top ten.

This chain connects TRBV6-5 to TRBJ1-3; TRBD1 matches at 8 bases. The receptor's source is a person between 18 and 65 years old who received the Ad26.COV2.S COVID-19 vaccine or a placebo. The specimen was peripheral blood, collected in a trial of Ad26.COV2.S vaccine versus placebo. CDR3 in amino acids: CASSYRGEAGNTIYF. CDR3 nucleotide sequence: TGTGCCAGCAGCTACAGGGGGGAGGCTGGAAACACCATATATTTT.